This T cell receptor beta chain comes out of a study of post-analysis software for immune sequencing data. Study-wide context: Secondary progressive, relapsing-remitting and progressive-relapsing multiple sclerosis were among the included disease courses.

Trimming took off 3 bases at V and 8 bases at J, with 28 bases between the two ends. Germline CDR1 reads SQVTM; CDR2 reads ANQGSEA. The CDR3 is 17 amino acids. Notes on this clonotype: What it recognizes is unknown.

Study-level results: Compared with controls, patients showed significantly lower normalized Chao1 diversity. In patients, about five TRBV segments were more frequent than in controls, with TRBV5-6, TRBV5-1 and TRBV20-1 among them. Batch-mates among the samples co-clustered strongly by F measure.

The TCR beta cDNA libraries contained unique molecular identifiers. TCRdb re-called the PCR reads with MiXCR, one entry per CDR3 protein. The data contain some 370,000 distinct CDR3 sequences, around 33% of them seen just once; the ten biggest clones take up 10% to 15%. Sequenced: blood. The chain recombines TRBV29-1 with TRBJ1-2; D is unresolved. The origin of this receptor is a girl aged 5 to 17 with multiple sclerosis. The CDR3 protein is CSVDWVSLSDVPMGYTF. The CDR3 coding sequence is TGCAGCGTTGACTGGGTGTCCCTCTCCGACGTCCCAATGGGCTACACCTTC.